The 5 T cell receptor beta chains given below trace back to one sample, sequenced in a study of technical replicates of blood from a few donors. Clones were sequenced by immunoSEQ multiplex PCR, and TCRdb holds only the in-frame ones, with some missing. The sample has some 47,000 clones, 80% to 95% seen once; the top ten hold roughly 3.9%. Material: PBMCs. The receptors shown here come from a human donor in good health. Some clones in this sample may be carry-over from other donors' samples.

The V and J genes are TRBV9 and TRBJ2-5; 10 nucleotides align to TRBD1. V was clipped by 3 bases and J by 4 bases; unmatched bases: 9. The CDR3 is 16 amino acids. Germline assignment: CDR1 SGDLS and CDR2 YYNGEE. CDR3 nucleotide sequence: TGTGCCAGCAGCGCTGCGGGGACAGGGGATAGAGAGACCCAGTACTTC. Translating it yields CASSAAGTGDRETQYF.

The rearrangement links TRBV7-9 to TRBJ2-5, with D perhaps matching TRBD2 (7 bases). From germline, CDR1 is SEHNR and CDR2 FQNEAQ (reference sequence). This CDR3 has 13 residues. The CDR3 region is CATARGASETQYF. The CDR3 nucleotides read TGTGCTACCGCACGGGGGGCGTCAGAGACCCAGTACTTC.

This clone is large. The V and J genes are TRBV13 and TRBJ1-2; D ambiguous. V was shortened by 5 bases and J by 7 bases, with 23 bases between the two germline ends. This CDR3 comprises 16 residues. The germline gives CDR1 PRHDT, CDR2 FYEKMQ (reference sequence). The CDR3 nucleotides read TGTGCCAGCAGCCCCAGACGGCTCGGGGAAGTAGCTGGCTACACCTTC. Protein product: CASSPRRLGEVAGYTF.

The chain has TRBV10-3 and TRBJ2-5, with a weak D call TRBD1 (5 bases). CDR3 length: 16 residues. The germline gives CDR1 ENHRY, CDR2 SYGVKD. Trimming took off 10 bases at V and 5 bases at J, with 26 bases between the two ends. The DNA of the CDR3 is TGTGCCACAAGGGGTCATGCAGCTCCGAGAGCTGAGACCCAGTACTTC. Its protein is CATRGHAAPRAETQYF.

The V gene is TRBV29-1, the J gene TRBJ2-1, with 15 bases fitting TRBD2. Per the germline V gene, CDR1 is SQVTM and CDR2 is ANQGSEA. The CDR3 is made up of 14 amino acids. The ends lost 7 bases at V and 3 bases at J; junction bases unmatched: 1. Here the CDR3 reads CSGGLAGGYNEQFF. The CDR3 nucleotides read TGCAGCGGGGGACTAGCGGGGGGCTACAATGAGCAGTTCTTC.